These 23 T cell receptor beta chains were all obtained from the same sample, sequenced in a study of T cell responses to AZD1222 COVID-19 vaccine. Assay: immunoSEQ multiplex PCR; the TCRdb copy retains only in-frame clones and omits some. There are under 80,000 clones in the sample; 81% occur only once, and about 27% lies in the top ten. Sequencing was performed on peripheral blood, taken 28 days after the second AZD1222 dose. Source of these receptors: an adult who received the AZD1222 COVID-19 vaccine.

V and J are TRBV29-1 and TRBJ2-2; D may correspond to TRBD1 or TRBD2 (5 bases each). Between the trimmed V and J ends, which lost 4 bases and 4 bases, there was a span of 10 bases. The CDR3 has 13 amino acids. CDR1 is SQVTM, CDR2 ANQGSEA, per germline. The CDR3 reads CSVGSGPTGELFF. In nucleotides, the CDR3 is TGCAGCGTTGGGTCGGGACCCACCGGGGAGCTGTTTTTT.

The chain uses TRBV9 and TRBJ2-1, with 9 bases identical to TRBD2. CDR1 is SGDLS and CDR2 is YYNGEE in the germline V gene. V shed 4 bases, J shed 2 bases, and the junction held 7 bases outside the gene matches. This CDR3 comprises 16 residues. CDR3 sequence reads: CASSPTSGQTYNEQFF. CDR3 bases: TGTGCCAGCAGCCCGACTAGCGGCCAGACCTACAATGAGCAGTTCTTC.

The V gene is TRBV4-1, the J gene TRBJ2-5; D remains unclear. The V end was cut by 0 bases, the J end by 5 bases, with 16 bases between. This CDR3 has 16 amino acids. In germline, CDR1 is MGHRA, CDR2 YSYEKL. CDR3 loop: CASSQDPRQGRETQYF. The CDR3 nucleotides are TGCGCCAGCAGCCAAGACCCCCGACAAGGACGGGAGACCCAGTACTTC.

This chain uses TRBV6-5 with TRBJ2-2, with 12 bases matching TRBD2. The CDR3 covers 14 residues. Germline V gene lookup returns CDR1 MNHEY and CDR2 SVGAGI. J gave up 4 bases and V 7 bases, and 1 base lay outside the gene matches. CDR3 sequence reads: CASKLAGGTGELFF. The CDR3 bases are TGTGCCAGCAAACTAGCGGGGGGCACCGGGGAGCTGTTTTTT.

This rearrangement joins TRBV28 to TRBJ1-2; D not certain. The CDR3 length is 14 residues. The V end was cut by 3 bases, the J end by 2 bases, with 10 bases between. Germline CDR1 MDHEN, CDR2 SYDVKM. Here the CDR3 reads CASSFDLGNYGYTF. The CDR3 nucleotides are TGTGCCAGCAGTTTTGATCTGGGGAACTATGGCTACACCTTC.

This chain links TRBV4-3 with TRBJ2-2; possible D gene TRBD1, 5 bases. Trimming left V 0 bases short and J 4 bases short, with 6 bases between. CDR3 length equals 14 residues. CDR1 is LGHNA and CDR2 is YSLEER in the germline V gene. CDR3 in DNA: TGCGCCAGCAGCCAAGATCAGGGCACCGGGGAGCTGTTTTTT. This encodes CASSQDQGTGELFF.

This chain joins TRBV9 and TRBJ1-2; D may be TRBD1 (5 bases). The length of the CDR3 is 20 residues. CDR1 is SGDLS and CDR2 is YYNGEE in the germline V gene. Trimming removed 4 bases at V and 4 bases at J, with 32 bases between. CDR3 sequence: CASSLQDSLYLRGGAYGYTF. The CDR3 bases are TGTGCCAGCAGCTTGCAAGACAGCCTATATCTGAGAGGAGGGGCCTATGGCTACACCTTC.

CDR3 amino acids: CASSYSRGRQPQHF. DNA of the CDR3: TGTGCCAGCAGTTACTCGCGGGGACGTCAGCCCCAGCATTTT. The rearrangement joins TRBV6-2 or TRBV6-3 to TRBJ1-5; perhaps TRBD1 as D (5 bases). The CDR3 runs 14 residues. Trimming removed 0 bases at V and 6 bases at J, with 9 bases between. Germline V lookup: CDR1 MNHEY, CDR2 SVGEGT.

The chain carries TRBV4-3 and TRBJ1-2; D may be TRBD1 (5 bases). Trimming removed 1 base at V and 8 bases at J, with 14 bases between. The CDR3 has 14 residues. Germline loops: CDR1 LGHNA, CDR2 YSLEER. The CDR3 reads CASSQVGTSGGYTF. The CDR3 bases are TGCGCCAGCAGCCAAGTAGGGACTTCAGGGGGCTACACCTTC.

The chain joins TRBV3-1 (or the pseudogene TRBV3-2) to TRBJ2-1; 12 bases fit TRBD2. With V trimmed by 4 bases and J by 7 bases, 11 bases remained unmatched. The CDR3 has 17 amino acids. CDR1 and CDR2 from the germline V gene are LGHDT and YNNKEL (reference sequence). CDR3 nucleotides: TGTGCCAGCAGCCCAAGATGGACTAGCGGGACACCAAATGAGCAGTTCTTC. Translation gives CASSPRWTSGTPNEQFF.

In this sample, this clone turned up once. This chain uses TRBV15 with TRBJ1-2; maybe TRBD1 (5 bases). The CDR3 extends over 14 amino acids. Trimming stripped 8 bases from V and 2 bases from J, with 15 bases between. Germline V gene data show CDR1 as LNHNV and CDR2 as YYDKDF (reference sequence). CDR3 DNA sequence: TGTGCCACCTCCAGGGATACTAAGAACTATGGCTACACCTTC. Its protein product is CATSRDTKNYGYTF.

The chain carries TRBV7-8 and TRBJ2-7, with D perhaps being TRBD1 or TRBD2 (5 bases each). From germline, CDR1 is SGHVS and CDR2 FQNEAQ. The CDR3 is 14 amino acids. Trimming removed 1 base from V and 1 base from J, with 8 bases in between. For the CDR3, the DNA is TGTGCCAGCAGCTTAGAGGGGAGTTCCTACGAGCAGTACTTC. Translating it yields CASSLEGSSYEQYF.

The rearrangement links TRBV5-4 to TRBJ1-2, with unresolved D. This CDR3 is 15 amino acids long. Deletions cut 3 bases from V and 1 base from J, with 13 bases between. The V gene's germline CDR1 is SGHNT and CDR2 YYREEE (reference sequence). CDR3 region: CASSSQQDYNYGYTF. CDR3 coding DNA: TGTGCCAGCAGCTCACAGCAGGATTATAACTATGGCTACACCTTC.

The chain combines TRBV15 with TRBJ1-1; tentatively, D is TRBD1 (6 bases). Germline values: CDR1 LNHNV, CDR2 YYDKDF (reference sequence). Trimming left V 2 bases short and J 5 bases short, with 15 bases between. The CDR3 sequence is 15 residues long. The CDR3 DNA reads TGTGCCACCAGCAGAAACAGGGATTCGGGGACTGAAGCTTTCTTT. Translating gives CATSRNRDSGTEAFF.

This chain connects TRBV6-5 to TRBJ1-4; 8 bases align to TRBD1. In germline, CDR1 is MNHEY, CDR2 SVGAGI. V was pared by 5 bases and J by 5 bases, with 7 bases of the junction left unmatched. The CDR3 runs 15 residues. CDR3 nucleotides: TGTGCCAGCAGTCTCCGGACAGGGCGAAATGAAAAACTGTTTTTT. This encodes CASSLRTGRNEKLFF.

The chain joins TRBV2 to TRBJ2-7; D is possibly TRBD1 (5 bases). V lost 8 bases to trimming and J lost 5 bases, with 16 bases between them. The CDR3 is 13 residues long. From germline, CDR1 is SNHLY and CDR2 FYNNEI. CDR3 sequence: CASEGALLDEQYF. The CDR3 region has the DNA TGTGCCAGCGAAGGGGCCCTGCTGGACGAGCAGTACTTC.

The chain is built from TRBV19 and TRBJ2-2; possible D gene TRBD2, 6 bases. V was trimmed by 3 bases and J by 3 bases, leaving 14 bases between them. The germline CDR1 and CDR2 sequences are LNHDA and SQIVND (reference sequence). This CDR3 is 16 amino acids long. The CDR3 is CASSMSGWGDTGELFF. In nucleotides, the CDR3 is TGTGCCAGTAGTATGAGCGGGTGGGGGGACACCGGGGAGCTGTTTTTT.

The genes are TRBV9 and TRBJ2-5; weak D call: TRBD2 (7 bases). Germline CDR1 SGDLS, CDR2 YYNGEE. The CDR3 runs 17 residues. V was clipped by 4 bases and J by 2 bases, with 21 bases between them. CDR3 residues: CASSPGRVGRGQETQYF. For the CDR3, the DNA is TGTGCCAGCAGCCCGGGTAGGGTTGGGAGGGGGCAAGAGACCCAGTACTTC.

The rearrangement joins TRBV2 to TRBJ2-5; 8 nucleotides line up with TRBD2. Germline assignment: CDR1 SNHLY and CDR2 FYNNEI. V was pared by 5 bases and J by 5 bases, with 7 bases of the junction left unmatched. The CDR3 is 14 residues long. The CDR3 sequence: CASSRAGGWETQYF. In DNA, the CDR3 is TGTGCCAGCAGTCGGGCGGGAGGTTGGGAGACCCAGTACTTC.

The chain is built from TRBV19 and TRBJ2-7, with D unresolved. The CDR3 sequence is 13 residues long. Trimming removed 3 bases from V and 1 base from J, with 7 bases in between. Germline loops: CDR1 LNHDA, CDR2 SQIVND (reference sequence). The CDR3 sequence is CASSIRISYEQYF. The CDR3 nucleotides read TGTGCCAGTAGTATTAGGATTTCCTACGAGCAGTACTTC.

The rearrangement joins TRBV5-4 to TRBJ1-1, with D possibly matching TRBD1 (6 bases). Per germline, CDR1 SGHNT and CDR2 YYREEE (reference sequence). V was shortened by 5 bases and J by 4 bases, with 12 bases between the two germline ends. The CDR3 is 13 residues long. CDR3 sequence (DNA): TGTGCCAGCAGACAGGGTGCGGGCACTGAAGCTTTCTTT. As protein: CASRQGAGTEAFF.

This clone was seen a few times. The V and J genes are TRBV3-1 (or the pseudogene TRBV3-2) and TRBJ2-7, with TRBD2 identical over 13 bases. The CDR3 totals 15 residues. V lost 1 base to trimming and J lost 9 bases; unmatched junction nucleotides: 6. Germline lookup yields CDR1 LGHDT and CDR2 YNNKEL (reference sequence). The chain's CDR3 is CASSQVGTSGTGQYF. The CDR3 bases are TGTGCCAGCAGCCAAGTTGGGACTAGCGGGACGGGGCAGTACTTC.

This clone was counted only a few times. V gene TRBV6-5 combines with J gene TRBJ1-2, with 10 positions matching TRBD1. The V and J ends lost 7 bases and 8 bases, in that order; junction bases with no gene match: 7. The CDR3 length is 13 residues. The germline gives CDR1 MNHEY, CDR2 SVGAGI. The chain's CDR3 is CASNSDRGRGYTF. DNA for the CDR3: TGTGCCAGCAACTCAGACAGGGGGCGCGGCTACACCTTC.